Shown below are 30 T cell receptor beta chains from a single sample sequenced in a study of blood T cells in healthy people across ages. For the second PCR, which ran for 7 to 11 cycles, a sample-barcoded 5' primer and a J-beta primer mix were used. Using its own MiXCR run on the 5' RACE reads, TCRdb lists one record per CDR3 protein. The sample holds about 930,000 distinct CDR3 sequences, 29% seen once. This sample was also put to use in a study of T cells of mothers and their children.

The specimen sequenced was blood. The receptor source for this set is a woman between 35 and 50 years old in good health.

This clonotype has a handful of counts. This chain joins TRBV5-1 and TRBJ1-5, with D unclear. The CDR3 covers 14 residues. Germline loops: CDR1 SGHRS, CDR2 YFSETQ. V was shortened by 2 bases and J by 6 bases, with 12 bases between the two germline ends. The CDR3 loop is CASSLGPGPQPQHF. CDR3 DNA: TGCGCCAGCAGCTTAGGGCCCGGACCTCAGCCCCAGCATTTT.

The CDR3 DNA reads as TGTGCCATCAGTGAATCACAGGGGCGCTATGGCTACACCTTC. It translates to CAISESQGRYGYTF. The chain carries TRBV10-3 and TRBJ1-2, with 7 positions matching TRBD1. The germline gives CDR1 ENHRY, CDR2 SYGVKD. The length of the CDR3 is 14 residues. Trimming cost V 3 bases and J 4 bases; bases outside gene matches: 5.

The rearrangement joins TRBV7-2 to TRBJ2-5; possibly TRBD2 for D (7 bases). This CDR3 contains 19 residues. Trimming stripped 4 bases from V and 3 bases from J, with 27 bases between. Germline loops: CDR1 SGHTA, CDR2 FQGNSA. In DNA form, the CDR3 reads TGTGCCAGCAGCTACCGGGGGGCGGGTACGGGCGGTAGTGAAGAGACCCAGTACTTC. Translation: CASSYRGAGTGGSEETQYF.

The chain uses TRBV5-1 and TRBJ2-3, with D unclear. CDR1 SGHRS and CDR2 YFSETQ come from the germline V gene. CDR3 length: 14 residues. V was pared by 4 bases and J by 6 bases, with 15 bases between. The CDR3: CASSPTDPWDTQYF. The CDR3 nucleotides read TGCGCCAGCAGCCCCACCGACCCTTGGGATACGCAGTATTTT.

The chain has TRBV15 and TRBJ2-3; 11 positions match TRBD2. CDR1 is LNHNV and CDR2 is YYDKDF in the germline V gene (reference sequence). The length of the CDR3 is 16 residues. The trim removed 0 bases at V and 4 bases at J, leaving 3 bases unmatched. Written as DNA, the CDR3 is TGTGCCACCAGCAGAGAACTAGCGGGAGTTTCAGATACGCAGTATTTT. It specifies CATSRELAGVSDTQYF.

The V and J genes are TRBV5-1 and TRBJ2-5; 9 bases are shared with TRBD1. Trimming at V came to 1 base and at J to 1 base, leaving 8 bases not matched to a gene. Germline assignment: CDR1 SGHRS and CDR2 YFSETQ. The CDR3 loop spans 17 amino acids. CDR3 coding DNA: TGCGCCAGCAGCTTGCCATCGACAGGGGGATTCCAAGAGACCCAGTACTTC. Translated: CASSLPSTGGFQETQYF.

This clonotype has a handful of counts. A read error may produce the germline difference seen at one junction end. The V call is TRBV5-4, the J call TRBJ1-2, with D perhaps TRBD1 (6 bases). This CDR3 has 13 residues. Germline CDR1 is SGHNT and CDR2 is YYREEE (reference sequence). The CDR3 DNA reads as TGCGCCAGCAGGGACACAGGGCAATATGGCTACACCTTC. Translated: CASRDTGQYGYTF.

This sequence joins TRBV6-5 and TRBJ1-6; D call uncertain. Germline CDR1 is MNHEY and CDR2 is SVGAGI. The CDR3 is made up of 18 amino acids. The ends were cut back, 2 bases at V and 0 bases at J, with 14 bases in the middle. The CDR3 protein is CASSYTTIGSSYNSPLHF. CDR3 nucleotides: TGTGCCAGCAGTTACACAACGATCGGGAGCTCCTATAATTCACCCCTCCACTTT.

The chain joins TRBV2 to TRBJ1-1, with no clear D. There are 14 residues in the CDR3. Trimming removed 0 bases from V and 1 base from J, with 6 bases in between. CDR1 is SNHLY, CDR2 FYNNEI, per germline. Here the CDR3 reads CASSEAPANTEAFF. The CDR3 DNA is TGTGCCAGCAGTGAAGCGCCGGCGAACACTGAAGCTTTCTTT.

This clonotype has a handful of counts. The chain employs TRBV7-9 and TRBJ2-6, with D possibly TRBD1 on 6 matching bases. V dropped 5 bases and J dropped 3 bases, with 23 bases sitting between them. This CDR3 has 19 amino acids. Germline loops: CDR1 SEHNR, CDR2 FQNEAQ (reference sequence). CDR3 loop: CASSASTFRGLRGANVLTF. The CDR3 DNA sequence: TGTGCCAGCAGCGCATCAACTTTCAGGGGCTTACGTGGGGCCAACGTCCTGACTTTC.

The rearrangement uses TRBV20-1 and TRBJ1-1; D is unresolved. The germline V gene encodes CDR1 DFQATT and CDR2 SNEGSKA (reference sequence). V was pared by 3 bases and J by 3 bases, with 14 bases between. The CDR3 is made up of 14 amino acids. The chain's CDR3 is CSASPGDRYTEAFF. In DNA, the CDR3 is TGCAGTGCTAGTCCCGGGGATAGATACACTGAAGCTTTCTTT.

This clonotype appeared once. The chain has TRBV6-2 or TRBV6-3 and TRBJ1-5, with D hard to call. Per the germline V gene, CDR1 is MNHEY and CDR2 is SVGEGT. Between the trimmed V and J ends, which lost 5 bases and 2 bases, there was a span of 13 bases. The CDR3 is 15 amino acids. CDR3 sequence reads: CASSTRGRGNQPQHF. DNA for the CDR3: TGTGCCAGCAGTACGCGGGGTAGGGGCAATCAGCCCCAGCATTTT.

This clonotype has a handful of counts. In DNA, the CDR3 is TGCGCCAGCAGCCCCTACCAGGGAGCAGATACGCAGTATTTT. This codes for CASSPYQGADTQYF. The chain joins TRBV5-1 to TRBJ2-3, with D perhaps TRBD1 or TRBD2 (5 bases each). Looked up from germline, CDR1 is SGHRS and CDR2 is YFSETQ. This CDR3 comprises 14 residues. V lost 4 bases and J lost 4, with 13 bases in between.

The chain recombines TRBV7-2 with TRBJ2-3, with 7 bases matching TRBD2. The J segment lost 11 bases and the V segment lost 5 bases, leaving 13 bases of the junction unmatched. This CDR3 has 14 amino acids. Germline CDR1 reads SGHTA; CDR2 reads FQGNSA. The CDR3 DNA reads TGTGCCAGCAGCCCCTACGCTAGTACGGGGGGGCAGTATTTT. Encoded protein: CASSPYASTGGQYF.

The rearrangement uses TRBV5-1 and TRBJ1-1; D is undetermined. The germline V and J ends were trimmed by 1 base and 1 base, with 5 bases remaining between them. Germline CDR1 reads SGHRS; CDR2 reads YFSETQ. CDR3 length: 13 amino acids. The CDR3 sequence is CASSLHANTEAFF. DNA for the CDR3: TGCGCCAGCAGCTTGCACGCGAACACTGAAGCTTTCTTT.

There are a few counts of this clonotype. The chain combines TRBV28 with TRBJ2-5; 7 positions match TRBD1. The junction had 16 bases not matched to a gene; V was cut back by 5 bases and J by 1 base. The V gene's germline CDR1 is MDHEN and CDR2 SYDVKM. The CDR3 contains 18 residues. The CDR3 region is CASSPSLGGPYLQETQYF. The CDR3 bases are TGTGCCAGCAGTCCCTCTCTAGGGGGCCCCTATCTCCAAGAGACCCAGTACTTC.

Concerning this clonotype itself: A read error may account for a junction end that differs from germline. V is TRBV7-2 and J is TRBJ2-3; no clear D. The CDR3 runs 15 residues. The V gene's germline CDR1 is SGHTA and CDR2 FQGNSA. This CDR3 is CASSFGFLSTDTQDF. CDR3 sequence (DNA): TGTGCCAGCAGCTTCGGCTTCCTTAGCACAGATACGCAGGATTTT.

DNA of the CDR3: TGTGCCAGCAGCGTAGCGATGGAGAACACCATATATTTT. This gives the protein CASSVAMENTIYF. The chain has TRBV9 and TRBJ1-3, with D hard to call. Germline-derived CDR1 and CDR2 are SGDLS and YYNGEE. The CDR3 has 13 amino acids. Deletions cut 0 bases from V and 7 bases from J, with 8 bases between. Drawing the rest from reference TRBV9 and TRBJ1-3, the complete variable domain is DSGVTQTPKHLITATGQRVTLRCSPRSGDLSVYWYQQSLDQGLQFLIQYYNGEERAKGNILERFSAQQFPDLHSELNLSSLELGDSALYFCASSVAMENTIYFGEGSWLTVV.

This clonotype was seen a few times. J is TRBJ1-2 and V is TRBV6-5, with D perhaps matching TRBD1 (6 bases). There are 12 residues in the CDR3. Germline CDR1 and CDR2: MNHEY and SVGAGI. The V gene lost 5 bases and the J gene lost 4 bases, with 8 bases spanning the gap. Here the CDR3 DNA reads TGTGCCAGCAGTACAGGGACCTATGGCTACACCTTC. It yields the protein CASSTGTYGYTF.

Regarding this clonotype: The limits of the CDR3 on the DNA are not certain, so only TCRdb's listed CDR3 is given. The rearrangement joins TRBV30 to TRBJ2-7; the D call of TRBD1 is as the table states it, not checked on the DNA. The CDR3 extends over 12 residues, inclusive of both ends. Germline assignment: CDR1 GTSNPN and CDR2 SVGIG (reference sequence). CDR3 loop: CAWRFGLGAPYF.

This clonotype was seen a single time. One end of the junction does not line up with germline, which may come from a read error. The rearrangement joins TRBV5-1 to TRBJ2-2, with D perhaps TRBD2 (5 bases). This CDR3 comprises 14 residues. Germline CDR1 is SGHRS and CDR2 is YFSETQ. Written as DNA, the CDR3 is TGCGTCAGCAGCTCCAGCGGAAGGACCGGGGAGCTGTTTTTT. It yields the protein CVSSSSGRTGELFF.

The rearrangement uses TRBV20-1 and TRBJ2-1; D unresolved. CDR3 length: 13 residues. Germline values: CDR1 DFQATT, CDR2 SNEGSKA (reference sequence). V dropped 3 bases and J dropped 8 bases, with 14 bases sitting between them. Written as DNA, the CDR3 is TGCAGTGCTAGGTCGGAGAAGTCCCATGAGCAGTTCTTC. Residues: CSARSEKSHEQFF.

The rearrangement joins TRBV25-1 to TRBJ1-2; D remains ambiguous. V gave up 4 bases and J gave up 4 bases, with 7 bases separating them. CDR3 length: 12 residues. The germline gives CDR1 MGHDK, CDR2 SYGVNS. In DNA form, the CDR3 reads TGTGCCAGCAGTGTGGACGCCTATGGCTACACCTTC. Protein sequence: CASSVDAYGYTF.

This clonotype was found many times. The rearrangement joins TRBV10-2 to TRBJ2-7; 10 bases agree with TRBD1. Germline V gene sequence: CDR1 WSHSY, CDR2 SAAADI. The CDR3 is 15 amino acids. J was trimmed by 4 bases and V by 4 bases; bases with no gene match: 7. CDR3 sequence: CASSASGTGDYEQYF. The CDR3 coding sequence is TGCGCCAGCAGTGCCTCCGGGACAGGGGATTACGAGCAGTACTTC.

Concerning this clonotype: The junction and the germline gene differ at one end; a read error may be behind it. The chain couples TRBV7-8 to TRBJ1-1; 10 nucleotides align to TRBD1. The CDR3 contains 16 residues. Germline loops: CDR1 SGHVS, CDR2 FQNEAQ. CDR3 amino acids: CASSLDDRGQNTEAIF. The CDR3 region has the DNA TGTGCCAGCAGCTTAGACGACAGGGGGCAGAACACTGAAGCTATCTTT.

This clonotype has ten or more counts. The rearrangement uses TRBV18 and TRBJ2-5, with D possibly TRBD1 on 6 matching bases. Trimming left V 4 bases short and J 3 bases short, with 18 bases between. The CDR3 spans 16 residues. Germline values: CDR1 KGHSH, CDR2 LQKENI. CDR3 loop: CASSLNLRDTEETQYF. In DNA, the CDR3 is TGTGCCAGCTCACTTAACCTCCGGGACACAGAAGAGACCCAGTACTTC.

Remarks on this clonotype: A read error may account for a junction end that differs from germline. The gene calls are TRBV25-1 and TRBJ1-1; perhaps TRBD1 as D (6 bases). Germline V gene lookup returns CDR1 MGHDK and CDR2 SYGVNS. This CDR3 comprises 15 residues. CDR3 in DNA: TGTACCAGCAGTGAATGGGGGGGCCAGGGCACTGAAGCTTTCTTT. Its translation is CTSSEWGGQGTEAFF.

The chain carries TRBV12-3 or TRBV12-4 and TRBJ1-1, with TRBD1 matching over 7 bases. V shed 5 bases, J shed 5 bases, and the junction held 11 bases outside the gene matches. This CDR3 contains 15 residues. The chain's CDR3 is CASSVGQVVGTEAFF. Here the CDR3 DNA reads TGTGCCAGCAGTGTAGGACAGGTGGTTGGAACTGAAGCTTTCTTT.

This clonotype was counted only a few times. The chain is built from TRBV5-1 and TRBJ2-1; TRBD2 matches at 9 bases. The CDR3 is 18 residues long. Losses at the gene ends were 4 bases for V and 4 bases for J; bases not matched to a gene: 15. The V gene's germline CDR1 is SGHRS and CDR2 YFSETQ. CDR3: CASSVGLAGGSTYNEQFF. Here the CDR3 DNA reads TGCGCCAGCAGCGTAGGTCTCGCGGGGGGGTCTACTTACAATGAGCAGTTCTTC.

The chain uses TRBV4-1 and TRBJ1-4; D is undetermined. Per germline, CDR1 MGHRA and CDR2 YSYEKL. Trimming shortened V by 4 bases and J by 0 bases, and 9 bases separated the two germline ends. The CDR3 loop spans 15 amino acids. The CDR3 sequence is CASSREVTTNEKLFF. CDR3 nucleotides: TGCGCCAGCAGCCGAGAGGTAACAACTAATGAAAAACTGTTTTTT.